Listed here are 27 T cell receptor beta chains from one sample, sequenced in a study of CD8 T cells in Susac syndrome. Reverse transcription of roughly 0.45 to 1 ug RNA used random hexamers. TCRdb re-derived calls from the immunoSEQ multiplex PCR reads in MiXCR, one entry per CDR3 protein. The sample yields roughly 120,000 distinct CDR3 sequences, around 94% seen once. The specimen was CD4+ T cells from PBMCs. Every receptor here comes from a human donor with multiple sclerosis.

In nucleotides, the CDR3 is TGTGCCTTACAGCACCCGGGCATGGGCTCTGGAAACACCATATATTTT. This gives the protein CALQHPGMGSGNTIYF. This sequence joins TRBV30 and TRBJ1-3; D remains unclear. The CDR3 loop spans 16 amino acids. CDR1 and CDR2 (germline): GTSNPN, SVGIG (reference sequence). Between the trimmed V and J ends, which lost 7 bases and 0 bases, there was a span of 19 bases.

The chain has TRBV3-1 and TRBJ2-7; D assignment may be TRBD1 or TRBD2 (5 bases each). The V and J ends lost 2 bases and 0 bases respectively, with 11 bases between them. The germline CDR1 and CDR2 sequences are LGHDT and YNNKEL (reference sequence). The CDR3 has 15 residues. CDR3 amino acids: CASSQTWDGSYEQYF. Here the CDR3 DNA reads TGTGCCAGCAGCCAAACGTGGGACGGCTCCTACGAGCAGTACTTC.

The chain combines TRBV7-7 with TRBJ1-4; 8 positions match TRBD1. The junction had 4 bases not matched to a gene; V was cut back by 2 bases and J by 5 bases. Germline V gene lookup returns CDR1 SSHAT and CDR2 FNYEAQ (reference sequence). CDR3 length equals 15 residues. CDR3 DNA: TGTGCCAGCAGCTTATCTGACAGGGGAAATGAAAAACTGTTTTTT. This gives the protein CASSLSDRGNEKLFF.

V usage is TRBV18 and J usage is TRBJ2-7; the match to TRBD1 covers 9 bases. Germline V CDR1 and CDR2: KGHSH, LQKENI. The V gene end was trimmed by 6 bases and the J gene end by 4 bases; junction bases not matched to a gene: 10. This CDR3 comprises 15 residues. The chain's CDR3 is CASSPLDRGGYEQYF. DNA for the CDR3: TGTGCCAGCTCCCCGCTGGACAGGGGAGGGTACGAGCAGTACTTC.

The V call is TRBV6-2 or TRBV6-3, the J call TRBJ1-1, with a weak D call TRBD1 (5 bases). CDR1 is MNHEY, CDR2 SVGEGT, per germline. With 4 bases removed from V and 7 bases from J, the gap between germline ends came to 10 bases. The CDR3 length is 12 residues. The CDR3 reads CASSLGRSEAFF. CDR3 DNA: TGTGCCAGCAGTTTGGGGCGAAGTGAAGCTTTCTTT.

The rearrangement joins TRBV6-5 to TRBJ1-2; 7 bases line up with TRBD1. CDR1 is MNHEY, CDR2 SVGAGI, per germline. Trimming removed 6 bases from V and 8 bases from J; junction bases left unmatched: 15. The CDR3 sequence is 15 residues long. The CDR3 DNA reads TGTGCCAGCAGGCCGGGATCAACAGGGGATAGAGGCTACACCTTC. Translated, it gives CASRPGSTGDRGYTF.

V is TRBV7-2 and J is TRBJ1-1; 7 bases line up with TRBD1. The CDR3 extends over 14 amino acids. From germline, CDR1 is SGHTA and CDR2 FQGNSA. With V trimmed by 4 bases and J by 1 base, 3 bases remained unmatched. CDR3 amino acids: CASSSTGKNTEAFF. The CDR3 DNA sequence: TGTGCCAGCAGCTCGACAGGGAAGAACACTGAAGCTTTCTTT. Full variable domain (rest looked up from reference TRBV7-2 and TRBJ1-1): GAGVSQSPSNKVTEKGKDVELRCDPISGHTALYWYRQSLGQGLEFLIYFQGNSAPDKSGLPSDRFSAERTGGSVSTLTIQRTQQEDSAVYLCASSSTGKNTEAFFGQGTRLTVV.

The V gene is TRBV29-1, the J gene TRBJ2-7; D may be TRBD1 (6 bases). This CDR3 contains 11 residues. V lost 4 bases, J lost 3 bases, and 7 bases lay in between. CDR1 and CDR2 from the germline V gene are SQVTM and ANQGSEA. CDR3 nucleotide sequence: TGCAGCGTTGGGGACAACTACGAGCAGTACTTC. Protein: CSVGDNYEQYF.

The rearrangement uses TRBV20-1 and TRBJ2-7; 7 bases match TRBD2. In germline, CDR1 is DFQATT, CDR2 SNEGSKA (reference sequence). The CDR3 is 13 amino acids. The J segment lost 3 bases and the V segment lost 3 bases, leaving 5 bases of the junction unmatched. CDR3 nucleotides: TGCAGTGCTAGGTCATCGGGGGGCTACGAGCAGTACTTC. It yields the protein CSARSSGGYEQYF.

V is TRBV9 and J is TRBJ2-7, with D possibly being TRBD1 (5 bases). The CDR3 covers 13 residues. Germline values: CDR1 SGDLS, CDR2 YYNGEE. V gave up 1 base and J gave up 5 bases, with 10 bases separating them. The CDR3 region is CASSVSQGHEQYF. CDR3 in DNA: TGTGCCAGCAGCGTATCTCAGGGCCACGAGCAGTACTTC.

This chain joins TRBV29-1 and TRBJ1-1; D perhaps matches TRBD1 (5 bases). This CDR3 contains 15 residues. Trimming left V 0 bases short and J 0 bases short, with 11 bases between. Germline V gene lookup returns CDR1 SQVTM and CDR2 ANQGSEA. As DNA, the CDR3 is TGCAGCGTTGAAGATCCGGCAGGGTTGAACACTGAAGCTTTCTTT. Protein sequence: CSVEDPAGLNTEAFF.

This CDR3 reads CASSIQADTGELFF. In DNA, the CDR3 is TGTGCCAGTAGTATACAAGCGGACACCGGGGAGCTGTTTTTT. The J gene is TRBJ2-2, the V gene TRBV19, with TRBD2 as a possible D gene (5 bases). V was cut by 2 bases and J by 3 bases, with 7 bases left in between. CDR3 length: 14 residues. The germline V gene encodes CDR1 LNHDA and CDR2 SQIVND (reference sequence).

The rearrangement links TRBV5-1 to TRBJ1-5; D is possibly TRBD1 (6 bases). Germline V gives CDR1 SGHRS, CDR2 YFSETQ. The CDR3 contains 16 residues. V lost 2 bases to trimming and J lost 7 bases, with 19 bases between them. The CDR3 nucleotides are TGCGCCAGCAGCTTTTTCGGCAGGGGACGAGAACAGCCCCAGCATTTT. It codes for CASSFFGRGREQPQHF.

V and J are TRBV7-9 and TRBJ1-5; the D gene is possibly TRBD1 (6 bases). This CDR3 has 18 residues. Trimming removed 5 bases from V and 1 base from J, with 21 bases in between. Germline CDR1 SEHNR, CDR2 FQNEAQ (reference sequence). The CDR3 bases are TGTGCCAGCAGCCGAACAGGGTCCGGCCTGAGGAGCAATCAGCCCCAGCATTTT. Translating it yields CASSRTGSGLRSNQPQHF.

The V call is TRBV7-2, the J call TRBJ1-5, with D maybe TRBD1 (6 bases). From germline, CDR1 is SGHTA and CDR2 FQGNSA. V was shortened by 3 bases and J by 6 bases, with 21 bases between the two germline ends. This CDR3 region has 17 residues. This CDR3 reads CASSFSSLGGLGQPQHF. The CDR3 DNA follows: TGTGCCAGCAGCTTCTCGAGCCTAGGGGGGCTCGGTCAGCCCCAGCATTTT.

The rearrangement joins TRBV28 to TRBJ2-4; 10 nucleotides agree with TRBD1. The CDR3 extends over 19 amino acids. J lost 7 bases, V lost 5 bases, and 20 bases had no gene match. Germline CDR1 reads MDHEN; CDR2 reads SYDVKM. CDR3 amino acids: CASSRVPSRDRGILNIQYF. The CDR3 DNA is TGTGCCAGCAGTCGCGTTCCTTCCCGGGACAGGGGAATTCTTAACATTCAGTACTTC. Using reference TRBV28 and TRBJ2-4 for the parts outside the CDR3, the full variable domain is DVKVTQSSRYLVKRTGEKVFLECVQDMDHENMFWYRQDPGLGLRLIYFSYDVKMKEKGDIPEGYSVSREKKERFSLILESASTNQTSMYLCASSRVPSRDRGILNIQYFGAGTRLSVL.

CDR3 sequence reads: CSARGFDRGKTQYF. In DNA form, the CDR3 reads TGCAGTGCTAGAGGATTTGACAGGGGAAAGACCCAGTACTTC. The rearrangement links TRBV20-1 to TRBJ2-5; TRBD1 matches at 8 bases. The V gene's germline CDR1 is DFQATT and CDR2 SNEGSKA (reference sequence). The CDR3 runs to 14 residues. V lost 1 base to trimming and J lost 6 bases; unmatched junction nucleotides: 7.

The J gene is TRBJ1-2, the V gene TRBV5-6; 7 bases are shared with TRBD1. The CDR3 length is 12 residues. J was trimmed by 8 bases and V by 4 bases; bases with no gene match: 5. Per germline, CDR1 SGHDT and CDR2 YYEEEE. The CDR3 nucleotides read TGTGCCAGCAGCAAGACAGGGCCCGGCTACACCTTC. Amino acids: CASSKTGPGYTF.

This clonotype was detected once. This sequence joins TRBV4-2 and TRBJ2-7, with TRBD2 identical over 11 bases. V was clipped by 5 bases and J by 4 bases; unmatched bases: 7. The CDR3 is 15 residues long. CDR1 and CDR2 (germline): LGHNA, YNFKEQ. CDR3 sequence: CASSETGTSGYEQYF. CDR3 bases: TGTGCCAGCAGCGAAACCGGGACTAGCGGATACGAGCAGTACTTC.

This clonotype was found once. The rearrangement uses TRBV6-2 or TRBV6-3 and TRBJ1-2, with D maybe TRBD1 (6 bases). This CDR3 has 17 residues. Germline lookup yields CDR1 MNHEY and CDR2 SVGEGT. Trimming stripped 5 bases from V and 2 bases from J, with 21 bases between. CDR3 residues: CASSRTTGSQWNYGYTF. The DNA of the CDR3 is TGTGCCAGCAGTCGAACGACAGGCAGTCAGTGGAACTATGGCTACACCTTC.

The chain has TRBV18 and TRBJ2-2; D remains ambiguous. Trimming stripped 6 bases from V and 0 bases from J, with 5 bases between. The CDR3 length is 13 residues. CDR1 is KGHSH and CDR2 is LQKENI in the germline V gene. CDR3: CASSSTNTGELFF. The CDR3 DNA follows: TGTGCCAGCTCTAGCACGAACACCGGGGAGCTGTTTTTT.

The chain combines TRBV7-2 with TRBJ1-6; 11 nucleotides match TRBD1. The length of the CDR3 is 15 residues. CDR1 and CDR2 from the germline V gene are SGHTA and FQGNSA. V gave up 5 bases and J gave up 10 bases; unmatched junction bases: 7. Here the CDR3 DNA reads TGTGCCAGCAGCGGGGGGACAGGGGGTCGGTCACCCCTCCACTTT. As protein: CASSGGTGGRSPLHF. Drawing the rest from reference TRBV7-2 and TRBJ1-6, the complete variable domain is GAGVSQSPSNKVTEKGKDVELRCDPISGHTALYWYRQSLGQGLEFLIYFQGNSAPDKSGLPSDRFSAERTGGSVSTLTIQRTQQEDSAVYLCASSGGTGGRSPLHFGNGTRLTVT.

The chain recombines TRBV5-1 with TRBJ2-3; D assignment may be TRBD1 or TRBD2 (5 bases each). The germline CDR1 and CDR2 sequences are SGHRS and YFSETQ. V was clipped by 7 bases and J by 1 base, with 10 bases between them. This CDR3 is 13 amino acids long. CDR3: CASGDPGTDTQYF. CDR3 coding DNA: TGCGCCAGCGGGGACCCGGGCACAGATACGCAGTATTTT. The entire variable domain, with the rest obtained from reference TRBV5-1 and TRBJ2-3, is as follows: KAGVTQTPRYLIKTRGQQVTLSCSPISGHRSVSWYQQTPGQGLQFLFEYFSETQRNKGNFPGRFSGRQFSNSRSEMNVSTLELGDSALYLCASGDPGTDTQYFGPGTRLTVL.

The gene calls are TRBV12-3 or TRBV12-4 and TRBJ1-5; D is unresolved. The CDR3 sequence is 15 residues long. Trimming stripped 5 bases from V and 4 bases from J, with 15 bases between. The CDR3, as DNA: TGTGCCAGCAGTCCCCGGACTTACATGAATCAGCCCCAGCATTTT. As protein: CASSPRTYMNQPQHF.

The chain has TRBV27 and TRBJ2-2; TRBD2 aligns across 10 bases. Germline CDR1 and CDR2: MNHEY and SMNVEV (reference sequence). CDR3 size: 15 residues. The V segment lost 6 bases and the J segment 5 bases; nucleotides outside the gene matches: 6. The CDR3 bases are TGTGCCAGCAGCCCGAGCGGGAGGGGTACCGGGGAGCTGTTTTTT. Translated, it gives CASSPSGRGTGELFF.

On this clonotype: One end of the junction does not line up with germline, which may come from a read error. The J gene is TRBJ2-2, the V gene TRBV7-7; 7 bases fit TRBD1. The CDR3 is 14 residues long. Germline loops: CDR1 SSHAT, CDR2 FNYEAQ (reference sequence). The CDR3 loop is CASSRTGNTGELFF. CDR3 coding DNA: TGTGCTAGCAGTAGGACAGGGAACACCGGGGAGCTGTTTTTT. Supplemented by reference TRBV7-7 and TRBJ2-2, the full variable domain reads GAGVSQSPRYKVTKRGQDVTLRCDPISSHATLYWYQQALGQGPEFLTYFNYEAQPDKSGLPSDRFSAERPEGSISTLTIQRTEQRDSAMYRCASSRTGNTGELFFGEGSRLTVL.

The chain recombines TRBV7-9 with TRBJ2-3; D is unresolved. The ends were cut back, 9 bases at V and 2 bases at J, with 15 bases in the middle. The CDR3 extends over 14 amino acids. In germline, CDR1 is SEHNR, CDR2 FQNEAQ (reference sequence). The CDR3: CARTNLGDTDTQYF. CDR3 in DNA: TGTGCCAGAACCAATCTAGGCGACACAGATACGCAGTATTTT.